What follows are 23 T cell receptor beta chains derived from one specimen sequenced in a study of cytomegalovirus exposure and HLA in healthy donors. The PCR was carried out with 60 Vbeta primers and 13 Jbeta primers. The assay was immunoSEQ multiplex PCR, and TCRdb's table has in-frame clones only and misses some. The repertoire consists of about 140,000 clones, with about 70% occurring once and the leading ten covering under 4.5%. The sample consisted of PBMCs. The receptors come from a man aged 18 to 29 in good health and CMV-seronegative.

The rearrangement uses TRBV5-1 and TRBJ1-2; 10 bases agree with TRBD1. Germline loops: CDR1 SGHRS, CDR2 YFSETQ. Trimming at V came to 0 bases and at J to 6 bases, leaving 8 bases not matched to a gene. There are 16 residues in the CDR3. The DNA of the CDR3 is TGCGCCAGCAGCTTGGCCGCGGGACAGGGGAGTGATGGCTACACCTTC. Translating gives CASSLAAGQGSDGYTF.

The CDR3 spells CASSVSTNTGELFF. The DNA of the CDR3 is TGTGCCAGCAGCGTATCAACGAACACCGGGGAGCTGTTTTTT. The rearrangement uses TRBV9 and TRBJ2-2, with D unresolved. The CDR3 covers 14 residues. Germline CDR1 is SGDLS and CDR2 is YYNGEE. The germline V and J ends were trimmed by 1 base and 0 bases, with 4 bases remaining between them.

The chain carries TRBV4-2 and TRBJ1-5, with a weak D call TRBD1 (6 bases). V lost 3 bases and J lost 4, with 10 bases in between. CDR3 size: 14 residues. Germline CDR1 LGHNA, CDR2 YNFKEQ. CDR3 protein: CASSQLQGNQPQHF. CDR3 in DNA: TGTGCCAGCAGCCAGTTACAGGGTAATCAGCCCCAGCATTTT.

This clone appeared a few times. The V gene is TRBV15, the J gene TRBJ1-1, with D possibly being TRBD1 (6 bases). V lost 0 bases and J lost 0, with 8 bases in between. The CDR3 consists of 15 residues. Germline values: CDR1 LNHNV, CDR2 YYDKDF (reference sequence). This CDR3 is CATSREDRMNTEAFF. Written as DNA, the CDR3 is TGTGCCACCAGCAGAGAAGACAGGATGAACACTGAAGCTTTCTTT.

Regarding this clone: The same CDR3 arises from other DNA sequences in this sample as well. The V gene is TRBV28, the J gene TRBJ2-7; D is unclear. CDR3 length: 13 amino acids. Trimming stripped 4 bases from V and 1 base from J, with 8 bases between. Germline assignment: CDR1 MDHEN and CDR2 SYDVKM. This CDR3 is CASSSGSSYEQYF. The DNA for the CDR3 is TGTGCCAGCAGTTCCGGGTCATCCTACGAGCAGTACTTC.

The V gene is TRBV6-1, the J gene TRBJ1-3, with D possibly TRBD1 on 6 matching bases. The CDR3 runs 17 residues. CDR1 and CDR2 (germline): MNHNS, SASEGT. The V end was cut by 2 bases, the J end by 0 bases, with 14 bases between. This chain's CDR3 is CASSELGQLLSGNTIYF. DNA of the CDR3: TGTGCCAGCAGTGAACTCGGACAGCTTCTCTCTGGAAACACCATATATTTT.

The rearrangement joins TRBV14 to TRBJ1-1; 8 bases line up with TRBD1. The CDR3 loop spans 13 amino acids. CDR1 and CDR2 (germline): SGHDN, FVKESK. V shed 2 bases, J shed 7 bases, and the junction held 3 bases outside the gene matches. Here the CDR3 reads CASSQNRGVEAFF. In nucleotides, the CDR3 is TGTGCCAGCAGCCAAAACAGGGGGGTTGAAGCTTTCTTT.

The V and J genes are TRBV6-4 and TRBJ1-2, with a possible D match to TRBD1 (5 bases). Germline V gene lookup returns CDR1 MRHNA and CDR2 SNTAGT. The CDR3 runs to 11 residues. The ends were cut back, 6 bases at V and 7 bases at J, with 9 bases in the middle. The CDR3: CASRGGGGYTF. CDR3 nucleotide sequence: TGTGCCAGCAGGGGGGGAGGTGGCTACACCTTC.

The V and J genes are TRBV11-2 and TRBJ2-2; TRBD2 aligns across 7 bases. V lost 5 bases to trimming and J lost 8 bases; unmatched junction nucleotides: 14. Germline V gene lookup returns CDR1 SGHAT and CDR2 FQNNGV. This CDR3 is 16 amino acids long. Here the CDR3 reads CASSPRGGSGSGELFF. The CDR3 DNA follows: TGTGCCAGCAGCCCCCGGGGTGGTAGCGGGTCAGGGGAGCTGTTTTTT.

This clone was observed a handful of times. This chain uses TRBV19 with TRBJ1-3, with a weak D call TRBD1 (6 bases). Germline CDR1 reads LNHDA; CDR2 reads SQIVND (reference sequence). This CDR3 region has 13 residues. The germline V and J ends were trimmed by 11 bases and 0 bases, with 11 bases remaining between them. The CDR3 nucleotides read TGTGCCGGGGGCGGAAGCTCTGGAAACACCATATATTTT. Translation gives CAGGGSSGNTIYF.

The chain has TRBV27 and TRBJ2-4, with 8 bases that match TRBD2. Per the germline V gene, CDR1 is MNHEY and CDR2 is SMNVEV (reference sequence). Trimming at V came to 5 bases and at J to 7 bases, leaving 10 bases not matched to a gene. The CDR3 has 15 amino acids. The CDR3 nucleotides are TGTGCCAGCAGTAGCGGGAGAGCTCCCGGCAACATTCAGTACTTC. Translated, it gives CASSSGRAPGNIQYF.

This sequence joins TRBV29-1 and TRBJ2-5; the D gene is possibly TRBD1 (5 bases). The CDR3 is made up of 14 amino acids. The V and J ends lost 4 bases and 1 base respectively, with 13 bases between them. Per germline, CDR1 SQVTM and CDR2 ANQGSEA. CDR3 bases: TGCAGCGTTGGGCGACAGACCCGCCAAGAGACCCAGTACTTC. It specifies CSVGRQTRQETQYF.

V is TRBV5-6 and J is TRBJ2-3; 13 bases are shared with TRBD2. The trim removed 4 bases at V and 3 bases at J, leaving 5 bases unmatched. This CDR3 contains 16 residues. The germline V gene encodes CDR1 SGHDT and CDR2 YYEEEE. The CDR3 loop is CASSPTSGRATDTQYF. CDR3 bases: TGTGCCAGCAGCCCTACTAGCGGGAGGGCGACAGATACGCAGTATTTT.

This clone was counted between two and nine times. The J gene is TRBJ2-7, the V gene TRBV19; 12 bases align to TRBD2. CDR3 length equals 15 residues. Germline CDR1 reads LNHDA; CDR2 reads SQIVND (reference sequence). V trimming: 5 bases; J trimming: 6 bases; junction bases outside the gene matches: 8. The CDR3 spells CASSSVTSGGIEQYF. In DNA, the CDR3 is TGTGCCAGTAGTTCTGTGACTAGCGGGGGCATCGAGCAGTACTTC.

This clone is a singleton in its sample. In DNA, the CDR3 is TGTGCCAGCAGTGAGTACAGCGGGAGAGATACAGATACGCAGTATTTT. Amino acid sequence: CASSEYSGRDTDTQYF. The chain joins TRBV25-1 to TRBJ2-3, with 8 nucleotides matching TRBD2. This CDR3 spans 16 amino acids. CDR1 and CDR2 (germline): MGHDK, SYGVNS. V lost 3 bases, J lost 3 bases, and 8 bases stayed unmatched.

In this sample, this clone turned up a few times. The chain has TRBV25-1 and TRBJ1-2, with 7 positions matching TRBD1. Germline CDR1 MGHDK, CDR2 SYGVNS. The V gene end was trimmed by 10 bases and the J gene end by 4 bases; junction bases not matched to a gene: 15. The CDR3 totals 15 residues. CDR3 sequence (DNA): TGTGCCACCAAGACCGACAGGGAGACGGGCTATGGCTACACCTTC. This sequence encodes CATKTDRETGYGYTF.

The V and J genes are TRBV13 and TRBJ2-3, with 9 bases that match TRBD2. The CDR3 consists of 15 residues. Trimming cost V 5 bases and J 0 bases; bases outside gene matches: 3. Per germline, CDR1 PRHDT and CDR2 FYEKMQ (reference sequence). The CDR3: CASSRGGASTDTQYF. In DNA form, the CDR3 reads TGTGCCAGCAGCCGCGGGGGGGCGAGCACAGATACGCAGTATTTT.

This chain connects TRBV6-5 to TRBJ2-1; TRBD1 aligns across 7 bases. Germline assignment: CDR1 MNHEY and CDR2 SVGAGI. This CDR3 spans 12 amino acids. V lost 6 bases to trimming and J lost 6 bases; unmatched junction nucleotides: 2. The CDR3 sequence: CASSGQVNEQFF. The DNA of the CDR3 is TGTGCCAGCAGCGGACAGGTCAATGAGCAGTTCTTC.

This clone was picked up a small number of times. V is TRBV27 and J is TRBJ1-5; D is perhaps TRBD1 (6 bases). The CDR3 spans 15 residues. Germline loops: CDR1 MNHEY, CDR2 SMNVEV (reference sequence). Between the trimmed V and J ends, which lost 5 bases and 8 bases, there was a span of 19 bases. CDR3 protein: CASSPQGGGWEPQHF. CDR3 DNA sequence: TGTGCCAGCAGTCCTCAAGGGGGGGGTTGGGAGCCCCAGCATTTT.

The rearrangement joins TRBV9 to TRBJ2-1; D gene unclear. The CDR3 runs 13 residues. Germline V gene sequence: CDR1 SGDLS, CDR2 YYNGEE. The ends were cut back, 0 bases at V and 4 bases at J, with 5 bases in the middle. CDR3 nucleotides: TGTGCCAGCAGCGTAGTCCCGTACAATGAGCAGTTCTTC. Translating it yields CASSVVPYNEQFF.

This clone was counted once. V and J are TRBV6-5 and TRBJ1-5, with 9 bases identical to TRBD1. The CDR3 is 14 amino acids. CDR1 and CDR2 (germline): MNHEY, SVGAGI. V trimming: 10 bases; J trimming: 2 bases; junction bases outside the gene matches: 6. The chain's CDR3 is CATSRTGGNQPQHF. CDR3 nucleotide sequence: TGTGCCACTTCCCGGACAGGGGGCAATCAGCCCCAGCATTTT.

This chain's CDR3 is CASSLGNREIIGDTQYF. In nucleotides, the CDR3 is TGCGCCAGCAGCTTGGGGAACAGGGAGATCATCGGAGATACGCAGTATTTT. The chain uses TRBV5-1 and TRBJ2-3, with a tentative D call TRBD1 (6 bases). CDR3 size: 17 residues. Germline lookup yields CDR1 SGHRS and CDR2 YFSETQ. The germline V and J ends were trimmed by 0 bases and 5 bases, with 19 bases remaining between them.

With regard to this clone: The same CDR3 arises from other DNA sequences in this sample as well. CDR3 coding DNA: TGTGCCAGCAGCTTGATCCCCAGCGGGAGGCCCTCTGGGGCCAACGTCCTGACTTTC. Its translation: CASSLIPSGRPSGANVLTF. This rearrangement joins TRBV7-2 to TRBJ2-6, with 9 positions matching TRBD2. V lost 3 bases to trimming and J lost 0 bases; unmatched junction nucleotides: 9. CDR1 and CDR2 from the germline V gene are SGHTA and FQGNSA. This CDR3 comprises 19 residues.